The 6 T cell receptor beta chains below all came from one sample that was sequenced in a study of OX40 agonist ivuxolimab in advanced cancers. Clones were read by immunoSEQ multiplex PCR, and TCRdb kept only the in-frame ones, dropping some. The data hold roughly 86,000 clones, with roughly 90% observed a single time. The specimen was CD4+ or CD8+ T cells sorted from blood, collected in a trial of the OX40 agonist ivuxolimab. Source of these receptors: an adult with an advanced solid tumor such as melanoma, head and neck, liver or kidney cancer.

The genes are TRBV28 and TRBJ2-7; D remains ambiguous. CDR1 and CDR2 from the germline V gene are MDHEN and SYDVKM. The CDR3 is made up of 13 amino acids. V was pared by 3 bases and J by 0 bases, with 6 bases between. The CDR3: CASSFLASYEQYF. The DNA of the CDR3 is TGTGCCAGCAGTTTTTTGGCCTCCTACGAGCAGTACTTC.

The chain recombines TRBV7-8 with TRBJ1-2; 7 bases are a match to TRBD1. In germline, CDR1 is SGHVS, CDR2 FQNEAQ. The trim removed 2 bases at V and 6 bases at J, leaving 6 bases unmatched. The CDR3 covers 14 residues. The CDR3 sequence: CASSLNRQGDGYTF. CDR3 DNA sequence: TGTGCCAGCAGCTTAAACCGACAGGGAGATGGCTACACCTTC. Using reference TRBV7-8 and TRBJ1-2 for the parts outside the CDR3, the full variable domain is GAGVSQSPRYKVAKRGQDVALRCDPISGHVSLFWYQQALGQGPEFLTYFQNEAQLDKSGLPSDRFFAERPEGSVSTLKIQRTQQEDSAVYLCASSLNRQGDGYTFGSGTRLTVV.

The chain is built from TRBV30 and TRBJ1-5, with D perhaps matching TRBD1 (5 bases). The CDR3 runs to 13 residues. Looked up from germline, CDR1 is GTSNPN and CDR2 is SVGIG (reference sequence). V was clipped by 3 bases and J by 6 bases, with 12 bases between them. The CDR3 here is CAWSAGSVQPQHF. The DNA for the CDR3 is TGTGCCTGGAGCGCAGGGTCGGTTCAGCCCCAGCATTTT.

The V gene is TRBV7-2, the J gene TRBJ2-2, with D uncertain. CDR1 is SGHTA and CDR2 is FQGNSA in the germline V gene. Between the trimmed V and J ends, which lost 6 bases and 5 bases, there was a span of 10 bases. CDR3 length: 13 residues. As DNA, the CDR3 is TGTGCCAGCAGTCCCCTCCCTACCGGGGAGCTGTTTTTT. Its protein product is CASSPLPTGELFF.

The V and J genes are TRBV5-1 and TRBJ2-3, with D perhaps being TRBD1 or TRBD2 (7 bases each). The CDR3 covers 16 residues. With 7 bases removed from V and 0 bases from J, the gap between germline ends came to 18 bases. Germline V CDR1 and CDR2: SGHRS, YFSETQ. The CDR3 bases are TGCGCCAGCGGCGGCAGGGGGGGAAGGAGCACAGATACGCAGTATTTT. The encoded protein is CASGGRGGRSTDTQYF.

The gene calls are TRBV11-2 and TRBJ2-7, with TRBD2 matching over 7 bases. Unmatched junction bases numbered 12, after V lost 1 base and J lost 0 bases. CDR3 size: 18 residues. The germline V gene has CDR1 SGHAT and CDR2 FQNNGV. CDR3 sequence reads: CASSLAWSGGSGSYEQYF. For the CDR3, the DNA is TGTGCCAGCAGCTTAGCATGGTCTGGCGGGAGTGGCTCCTACGAGCAGTACTTC. The variable domain in full, completed from reference TRBV11-2 and TRBJ2-7, reads EAGVAQSPRYKIIEKRQSVAFWCNPISGHATLYWYQQILGQGPKLLIQFQNNGVVDDSQLPKDRFSAERLKGVDSTLKIQPAKLEDSAVYLCASSLAWSGGSGSYEQYFGPGTRLTVT.